This T cell receptor (beta chain) emerged from a study of cytomegalovirus exposure and HLA in healthy donors. Notes on this clone: As yet, its antigen is unknown.

Overall study results and limits: Some segments of the V type, notably TRBV6-2 and TRBV6-3, were excluded as indistinguishable.

The CDR3 covers 17 residues. With 6 bases clipped from V and 3 bases from J, the junction kept 13 bases outside the gene matches. From germline, CDR1 is MDHEN and CDR2 SYDVKM. The PCR made use of 60 Vbeta and 13 Jbeta primers. Using immunoSEQ multiplex PCR, the repertoire was profiled, and TCRdb retains in-frame clones only, with some absent. The data show about 130,000 clones, about 8.5% seen once. The chain combines TRBV28 with TRBJ1-5; 8 bases are a match to TRBD1. The sequenced sample was PBMCs. The clonotype comes from a man between 40 and 49 years old in good health and CMV-seronegative. The CDR3 nucleotides read TGTGCCAGCAGCCTCGGGACAGGAGGTGGTGACAATCAGCCCCAGCATTTT. Its protein is CASSLGTGGGDNQPQHF.